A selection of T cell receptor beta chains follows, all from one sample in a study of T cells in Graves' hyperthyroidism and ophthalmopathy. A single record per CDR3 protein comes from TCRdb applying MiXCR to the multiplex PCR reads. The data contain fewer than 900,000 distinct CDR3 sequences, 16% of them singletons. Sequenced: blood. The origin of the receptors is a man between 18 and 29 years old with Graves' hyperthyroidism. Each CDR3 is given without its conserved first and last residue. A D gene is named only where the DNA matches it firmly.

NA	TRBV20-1	SARVRGGGGEKLF
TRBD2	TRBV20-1	SANSGSRFDEQF
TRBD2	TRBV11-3	ASSLGGSTSIDTQY
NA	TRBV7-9	ASSLVGAQYEQY
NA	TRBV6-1	ASSEDRGDTQY
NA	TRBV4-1	ASSRTELDTEAF
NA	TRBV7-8	ASSPRQNGGYEQY
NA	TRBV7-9	ASSLAVQEQY
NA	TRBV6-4	ASSRVFNSPLH
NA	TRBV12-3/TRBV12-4	ASSLFGTGYEQY
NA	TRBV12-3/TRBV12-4	ASRPSGAGLTDTQY
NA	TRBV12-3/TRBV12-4	ASSLNGGPEEQY
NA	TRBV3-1	ASSLPGGRNTGELF
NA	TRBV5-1	ASSSDGENTEAF
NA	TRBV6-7	ASSYPRDSAYGQY
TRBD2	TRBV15	ATSRGTSGILTGELF
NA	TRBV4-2	ASSQDLASNSEAF
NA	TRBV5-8	ASSLKGNLGEKLF
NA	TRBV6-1	ASSEVGSRDEQY
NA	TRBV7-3	ASSPQHSSADTQY
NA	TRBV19	ASSSIVSNYGYT
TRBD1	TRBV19	ASSNPGQPKRDQETQY
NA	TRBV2	ASIPGEGYNSPLH
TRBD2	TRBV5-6	ASSLLLAGEETQY
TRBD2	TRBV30	AWSVPWTSGRANTGELF
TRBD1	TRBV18	ASSDPGTGIRNEQF
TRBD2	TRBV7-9	ASSLGLAGGPGRTDTQY
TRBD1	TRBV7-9	ASSRLGTGGSSYEQY
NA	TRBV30	AWSVLDASYEQY
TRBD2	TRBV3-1	ASSQGGAGVEETQY
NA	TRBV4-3	ASSQAKQGGTGELF
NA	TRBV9	ASSVGLLNEKLF
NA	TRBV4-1	ASSQDVGNEQY
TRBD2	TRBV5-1	ASSLETSGRGDTQY
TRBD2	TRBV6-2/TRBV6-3	ASRGREVGQYEQF
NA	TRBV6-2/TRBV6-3	ASETPQGTNTEAF
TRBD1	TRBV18	ASTKGATDTQY
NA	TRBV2	ASSDGPRAANEKLF
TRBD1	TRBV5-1	ASRYGTERGLNNSPLH
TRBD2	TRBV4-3	ASSHGTSGITQETQY
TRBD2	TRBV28	ASTQTSGARTEQY
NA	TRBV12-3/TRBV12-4	ASSEDSEVDEQY
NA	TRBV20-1	SATSVGIPTYEQY